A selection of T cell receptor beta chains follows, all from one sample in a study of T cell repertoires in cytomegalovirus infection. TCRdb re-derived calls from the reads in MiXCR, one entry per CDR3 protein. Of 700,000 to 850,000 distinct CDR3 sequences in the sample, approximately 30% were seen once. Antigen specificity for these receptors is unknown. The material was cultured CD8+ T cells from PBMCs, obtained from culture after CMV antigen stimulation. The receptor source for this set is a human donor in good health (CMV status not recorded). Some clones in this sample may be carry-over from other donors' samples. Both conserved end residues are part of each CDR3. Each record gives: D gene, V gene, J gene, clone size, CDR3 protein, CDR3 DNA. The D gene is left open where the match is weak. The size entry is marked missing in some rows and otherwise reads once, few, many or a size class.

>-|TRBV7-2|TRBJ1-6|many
CASRELQGSYNSPLHF
TGTGCCAGCAGAGAACTGCAGGGATCCTATAATTCACCCCTCCACTTT
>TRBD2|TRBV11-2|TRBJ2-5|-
CASSHSSGGETQYF
TGTGCCAGCAGCCACTCTAGCGGCGGAGAGACCCAGTACTTC
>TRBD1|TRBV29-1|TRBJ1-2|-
CSVGRDRDSYGYTF
TGCAGCGTTGGGAGAGACAGGGATTCCTATGGCTACACCTTC
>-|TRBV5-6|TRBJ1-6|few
CASSLGSRPAHF
TGTGCCAGCAGCTTGGGAAGCAGGCCCGCGCACTTT
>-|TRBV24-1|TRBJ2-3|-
CATSVPDDRHNTQYF
TGTGCCACCAGTGTCCCCGACGACAGGCACAATACGCAGTATTTT
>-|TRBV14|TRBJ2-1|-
CASTSTALPDNEQFF
TGTGCCAGTACATCCACCGCGTTACCCGACAATGAGCAGTTCTTC
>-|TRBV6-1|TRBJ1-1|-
CASSIQAVTEAFF
TGTGCCAGCAGTATCCAGGCGGTCACTGAAGCTTTCTTT
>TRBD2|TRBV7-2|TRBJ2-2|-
CASSRYIIAGDGGGELFF
TGTGCCAGCAGCCGTTATATTATAGCGGGGGACGGGGGCGGGGAGCTGTTTTTT
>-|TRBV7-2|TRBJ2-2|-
CASSYRVSTGELFF
TGTGCCAGCAGCTACAGGGTGTCAACCGGGGAGCTGTTTTTT
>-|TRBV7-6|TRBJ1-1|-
CASSLGQGGVAEAFF
TGTGCCAGCAGCTTAGGTCAGGGTGGGGTGGCTGAAGCTTTCTTT
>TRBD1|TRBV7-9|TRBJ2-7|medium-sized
CASSSTDRDAYEQYF
TGTGCCAGCAGCTCGACGGACAGGGACGCCTACGAGCAGTACTTC
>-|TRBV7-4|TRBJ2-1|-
CASSFTSRGEQFF
TGTGCCAGCAGCTTCACCTCCCGGGGGGAGCAGTTCTTC
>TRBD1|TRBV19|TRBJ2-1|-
CASSMTGTAHNERFF
TGTGCCAGTAGTATGACCGGGACAGCCCACAATGAGCGGTTCTTC
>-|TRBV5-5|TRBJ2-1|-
CASSSVPNNEQFF
TGTGCCAGCAGCTCTGTCCCAAACAATGAGCAGTTCTTC
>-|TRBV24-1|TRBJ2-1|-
CATSVSGSYNEQFF
TGTGCCACCAGTGTGTCGGGCAGCTACAATGAGCAGTTCTTC
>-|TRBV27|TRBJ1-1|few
CASSLGAGYDTEAFF
TGTGCCAGCAGTTTAGGGGCAGGGTACGACACTGAAGCTTTCTTT
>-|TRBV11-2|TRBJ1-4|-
CASSLFQEKLFF
TGTGCCAGCAGCTTATTCCAGGAAAAACTGTTTTTT
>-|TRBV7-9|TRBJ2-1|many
CASSPPTGPNEQFF
TGTGCCAGCAGCCCCCCCACAGGGCCGAATGAGCAGTTCTTC
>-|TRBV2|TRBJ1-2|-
CASKGSPDGYTF
TGTGCCAGCAAGGGCAGCCCCGATGGCTACACCTTC
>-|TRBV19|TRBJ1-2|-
CATRGSNYGYTF
TGTGCCACCCGGGGATCCAACTATGGCTACACCTTC
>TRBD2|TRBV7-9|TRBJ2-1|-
CASRSTVASGANEQFF
TGTGCCAGCAGATCAACGGTGGCTAGCGGGGCTAATGAGCAGTTCTTC
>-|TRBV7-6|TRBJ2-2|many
CASSLVGLSNGGVLELFF
TGTGCCAGCAGCTTAGTAGGCTTAAGCAACGGAGGGGTCTTGGAGCTGTTTTTT
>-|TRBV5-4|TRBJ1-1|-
CASRGFGTVNTEAFF
TGTGCCAGCAGGGGCTTTGGAACGGTGAACACTGAAGCTTTCTTT
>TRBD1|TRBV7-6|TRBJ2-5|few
CASSSGTGAPQETQYF
TGTGCTAGCAGCTCCGGGACAGGGGCTCCCCAAGAGACCCAGTACTTC
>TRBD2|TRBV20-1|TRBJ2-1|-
CSAKGSGSSYNEQFF
TGCAGTGCTAAGGGGAGCGGGAGCTCCTACAATGAGCAGTTCTTC
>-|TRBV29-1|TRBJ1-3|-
CSVVGGGSGSGNTIYF
TGCAGCGTCGTTGGGGGCGGGAGCGGCTCTGGAAACACCATATATTTT
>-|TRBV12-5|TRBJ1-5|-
CASGFPTGMSNQPQHF
TGTGCTAGTGGTTTCCCCACAGGGATGAGCAATCAGCCCCAGCATTTT